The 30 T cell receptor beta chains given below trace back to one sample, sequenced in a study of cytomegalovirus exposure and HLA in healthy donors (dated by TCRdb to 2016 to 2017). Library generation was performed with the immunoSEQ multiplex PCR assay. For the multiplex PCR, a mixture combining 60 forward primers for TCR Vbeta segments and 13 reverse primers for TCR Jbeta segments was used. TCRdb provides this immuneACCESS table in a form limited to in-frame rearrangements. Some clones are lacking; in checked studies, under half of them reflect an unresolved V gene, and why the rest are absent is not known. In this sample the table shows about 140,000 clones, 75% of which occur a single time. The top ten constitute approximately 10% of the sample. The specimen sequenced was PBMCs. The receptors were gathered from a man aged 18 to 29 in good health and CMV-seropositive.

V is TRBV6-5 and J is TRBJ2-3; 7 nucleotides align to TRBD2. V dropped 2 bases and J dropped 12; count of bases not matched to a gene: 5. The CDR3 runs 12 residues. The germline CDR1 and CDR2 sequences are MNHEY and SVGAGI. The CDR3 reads CASSYDGRTQYF. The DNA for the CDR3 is TGTGCCAGCAGTTACGACGGGAGGACACAGTATTTT.

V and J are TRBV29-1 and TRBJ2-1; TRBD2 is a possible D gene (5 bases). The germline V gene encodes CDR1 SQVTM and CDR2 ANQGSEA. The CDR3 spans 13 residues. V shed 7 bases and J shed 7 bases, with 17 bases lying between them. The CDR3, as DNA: TGCAGCGCCCATAGCGTGGTCGGAAATGAGCAGTTCTTC. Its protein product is CSAHSVVGNEQFF.

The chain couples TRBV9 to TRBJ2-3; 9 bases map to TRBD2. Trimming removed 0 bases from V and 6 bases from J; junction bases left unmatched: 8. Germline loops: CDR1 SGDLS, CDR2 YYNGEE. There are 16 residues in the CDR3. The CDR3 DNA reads TGTGCCAGCAGCGTAGGTGGTAGCGGGAGCTTTGATACGCAGTATTTT. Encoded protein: CASSVGGSGSFDTQYF. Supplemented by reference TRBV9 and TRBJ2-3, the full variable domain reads DSGVTQTPKHLITATGQRVTLRCSPRSGDLSVYWYQQSLDQGLQFLIQYYNGEERAKGNILERFSAQQFPDLHSELNLSSLELGDSALYFCASSVGGSGSFDTQYFGPGTRLTVL.

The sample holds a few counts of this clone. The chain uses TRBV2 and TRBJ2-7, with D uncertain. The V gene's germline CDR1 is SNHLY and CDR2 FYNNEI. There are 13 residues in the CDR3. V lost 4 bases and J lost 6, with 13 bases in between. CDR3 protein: CASSGLYYGEQYF. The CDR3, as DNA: TGTGCCAGCAGTGGACTGTACTACGGCGAGCAGTACTTC. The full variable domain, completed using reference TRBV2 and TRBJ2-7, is EPEVTQTPSHQVTQMGQEVILRCVPISNHLYFYWYRQILGQKVEFLVSFYNNEISEKSEIFDDQFSVERPDGSNFTLKIRSTKLEDSAMYFCASSGLYYGEQYFGPGTRLTVT.

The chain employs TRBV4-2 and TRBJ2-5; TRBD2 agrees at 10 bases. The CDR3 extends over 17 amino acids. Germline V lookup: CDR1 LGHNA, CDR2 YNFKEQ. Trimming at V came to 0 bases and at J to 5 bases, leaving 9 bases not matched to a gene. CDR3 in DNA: TGTGCCAGCAGCCAAGATGTGGGGAAGCGGGAGGGTGAGACCCAGTACTTC. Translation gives CASSQDVGKREGETQYF.

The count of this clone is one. The CDR3 loop is CASSTHRYRGDEQYF. The CDR3 DNA reads TGTGCCAGTAGTACCCACAGGTACAGGGGGGACGAGCAGTACTTC. This chain joins TRBV19 and TRBJ2-7; 8 bases line up with TRBD1. This CDR3 is 15 amino acids long. Germline V gene lookup returns CDR1 LNHDA and CDR2 SQIVND (reference sequence). J gave up 5 bases and V 4 bases, and 10 bases lay outside the gene matches.

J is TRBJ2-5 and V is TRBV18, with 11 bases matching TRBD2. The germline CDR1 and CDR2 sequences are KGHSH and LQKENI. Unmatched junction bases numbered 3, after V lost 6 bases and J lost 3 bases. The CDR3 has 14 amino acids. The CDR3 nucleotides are TGTGCCAGCTCTAGGGGACTAGCGGAAGAGACCCAGTACTTC. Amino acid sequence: CASSRGLAEETQYF. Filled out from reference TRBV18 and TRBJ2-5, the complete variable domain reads NAGVMQNPRHLVRRRGQEARLRCSPMKGHSHVYWYRQLPEEGLKFMVYLQKENIIDESGMPKERFSAEFPKEGPSILRIQQVVRGDSAAYFCASSRGLAEETQYFGPGTRLLVL.

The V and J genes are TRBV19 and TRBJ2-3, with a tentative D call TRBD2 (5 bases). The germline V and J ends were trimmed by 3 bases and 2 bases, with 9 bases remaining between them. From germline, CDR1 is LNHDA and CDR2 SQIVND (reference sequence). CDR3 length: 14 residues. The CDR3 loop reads CASSIGVYTDTQYF. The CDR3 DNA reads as TGTGCCAGTAGTATCGGGGTATACACAGATACGCAGTATTTT.

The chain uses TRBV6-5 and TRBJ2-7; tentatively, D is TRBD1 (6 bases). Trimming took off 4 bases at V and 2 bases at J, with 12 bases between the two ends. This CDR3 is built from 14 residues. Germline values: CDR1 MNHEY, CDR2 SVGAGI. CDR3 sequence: CASSSNRVPYEQYF. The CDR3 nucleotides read TGTGCCAGCAGTTCTAACAGGGTGCCCTACGAGCAGTACTTC.

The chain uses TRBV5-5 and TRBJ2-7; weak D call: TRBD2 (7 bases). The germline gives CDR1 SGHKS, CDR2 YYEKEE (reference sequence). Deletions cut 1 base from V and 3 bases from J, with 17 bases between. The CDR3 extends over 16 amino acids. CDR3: CASSLSGGGGYYEQYF. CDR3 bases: TGTGCCAGCAGCTTGTCGGGGGGCGGGGGATACTACGAGCAGTACTTC.

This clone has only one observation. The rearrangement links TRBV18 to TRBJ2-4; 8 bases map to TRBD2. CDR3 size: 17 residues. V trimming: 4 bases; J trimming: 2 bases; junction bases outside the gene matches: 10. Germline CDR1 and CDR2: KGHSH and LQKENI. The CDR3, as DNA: TGTGCCAGCTCACTACCGGGACTAGTGGGGCCCAAAAACATTCAGTACTTC. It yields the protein CASSLPGLVGPKNIQYF.

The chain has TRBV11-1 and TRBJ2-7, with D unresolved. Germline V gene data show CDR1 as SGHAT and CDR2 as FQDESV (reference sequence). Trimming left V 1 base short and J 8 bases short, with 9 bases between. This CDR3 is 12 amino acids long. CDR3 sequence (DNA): TGTGCCAGCAGCTTAGAGGCTAGTAAGCAGTACTTC. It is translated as CASSLEASKQYF.

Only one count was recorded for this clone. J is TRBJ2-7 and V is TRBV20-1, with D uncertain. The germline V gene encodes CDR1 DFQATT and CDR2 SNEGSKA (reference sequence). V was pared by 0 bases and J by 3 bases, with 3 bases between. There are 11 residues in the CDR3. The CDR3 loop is CSARDFYEQYF. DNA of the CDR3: TGCAGTGCTAGAGACTTCTACGAGCAGTACTTC.

The DNA for the CDR3 is TGTGCCACAAACCTCGGCAGGGTATTTACCGGGGAGCTGTTTTTT. Translating gives CATNLGRVFTGELFF. The V gene is TRBV19, the J gene TRBJ2-2; D may be TRBD1 (5 bases). The CDR3 contains 15 residues. CDR1 is LNHDA and CDR2 is SQIVND in the germline V gene (reference sequence). V was pared by 10 bases and J by 5 bases, with 20 bases between.

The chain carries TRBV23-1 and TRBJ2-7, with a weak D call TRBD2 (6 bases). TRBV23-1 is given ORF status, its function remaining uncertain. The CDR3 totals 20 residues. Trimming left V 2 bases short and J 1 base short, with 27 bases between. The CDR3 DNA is TGCGCCAGCAGTCAAGGCGCCGGGACTGCGAAAACGCTCATATCCTACGAGCAGTACTTC. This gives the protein CASSQGAGTAKTLISYEQYF.

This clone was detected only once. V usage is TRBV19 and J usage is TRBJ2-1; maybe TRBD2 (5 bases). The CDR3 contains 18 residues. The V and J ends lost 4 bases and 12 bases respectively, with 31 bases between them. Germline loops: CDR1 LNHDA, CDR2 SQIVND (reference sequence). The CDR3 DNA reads TGTGCCAGTAGTACAGTGGAACCGAGGGCACAGTACGAATGGTTGCAGTTCTTC. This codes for CASSTVEPRAQYEWLQFF.

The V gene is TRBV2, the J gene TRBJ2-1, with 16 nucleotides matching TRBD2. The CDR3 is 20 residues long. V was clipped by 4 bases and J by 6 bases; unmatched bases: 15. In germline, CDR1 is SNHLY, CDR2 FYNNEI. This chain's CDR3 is CASSALTGTSGRGFGNEQFF. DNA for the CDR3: TGTGCCAGCAGTGCCTTAACCGGGACTAGCGGGAGGGGATTTGGCAATGAGCAGTTCTTC.

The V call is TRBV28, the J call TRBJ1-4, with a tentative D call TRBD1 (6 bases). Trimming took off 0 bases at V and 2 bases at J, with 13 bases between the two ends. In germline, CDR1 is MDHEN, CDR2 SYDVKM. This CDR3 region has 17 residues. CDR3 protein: CASSLWGTTNTNEKLFF. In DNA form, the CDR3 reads TGTGCCAGCAGTTTATGGGGGACAACGAACACTAATGAAAAACTGTTTTTT.

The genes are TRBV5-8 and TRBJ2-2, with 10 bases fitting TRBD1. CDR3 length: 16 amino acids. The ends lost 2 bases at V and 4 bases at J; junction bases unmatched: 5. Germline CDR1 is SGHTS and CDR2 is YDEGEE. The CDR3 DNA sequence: TGTGCCAGCAGCTTCCAGACAGGGGGCAGCACCGGGGAGCTGTTTTTT. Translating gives CASSFQTGGSTGELFF.

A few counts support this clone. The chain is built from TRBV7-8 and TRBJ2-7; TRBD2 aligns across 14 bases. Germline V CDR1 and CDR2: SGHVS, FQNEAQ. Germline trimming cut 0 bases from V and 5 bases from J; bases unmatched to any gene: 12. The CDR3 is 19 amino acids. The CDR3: CASSLARTSGRRKGNEQYF. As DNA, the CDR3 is TGTGCCAGCAGCTTAGCCCGGACTAGCGGGAGGCGCAAGGGAAACGAGCAGTACTTC.

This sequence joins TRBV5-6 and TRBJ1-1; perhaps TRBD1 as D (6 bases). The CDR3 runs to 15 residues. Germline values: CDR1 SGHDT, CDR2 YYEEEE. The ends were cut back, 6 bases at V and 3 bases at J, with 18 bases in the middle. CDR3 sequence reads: CASTRTYRADTEAFF. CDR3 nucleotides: TGTGCCAGCACCCGGACGTACAGGGCGGACACTGAAGCTTTCTTT.

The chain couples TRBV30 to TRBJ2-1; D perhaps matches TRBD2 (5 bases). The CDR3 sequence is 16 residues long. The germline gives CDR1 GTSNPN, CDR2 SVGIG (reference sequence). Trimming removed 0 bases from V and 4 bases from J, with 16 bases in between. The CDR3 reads CAWSVPGGRHYNEQFF. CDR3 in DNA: TGTGCCTGGAGTGTACCGGGTGGGAGACATTACAATGAGCAGTTCTTC.

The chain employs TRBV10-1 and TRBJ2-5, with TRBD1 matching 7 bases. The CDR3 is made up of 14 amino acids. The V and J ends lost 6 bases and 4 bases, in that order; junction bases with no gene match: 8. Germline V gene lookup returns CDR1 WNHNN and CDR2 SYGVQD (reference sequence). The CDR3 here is CASSPDRVRETQYF. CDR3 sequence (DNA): TGCGCCAGCAGCCCAGACAGGGTACGAGAGACCCAGTACTTC.

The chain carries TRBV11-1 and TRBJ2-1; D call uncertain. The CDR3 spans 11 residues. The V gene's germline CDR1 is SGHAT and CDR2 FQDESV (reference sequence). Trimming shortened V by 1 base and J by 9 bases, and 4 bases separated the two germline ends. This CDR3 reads CASSLDLEQFF. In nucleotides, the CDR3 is TGTGCCAGCAGCTTAGATCTTGAGCAGTTCTTC.

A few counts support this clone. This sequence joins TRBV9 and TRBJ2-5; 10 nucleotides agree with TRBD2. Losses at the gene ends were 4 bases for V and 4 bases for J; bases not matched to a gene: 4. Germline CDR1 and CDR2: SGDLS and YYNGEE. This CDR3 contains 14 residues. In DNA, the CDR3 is TGTGCCAGCAGCAAGGGACTAGCGAGAGAGACCCAGTACTTC. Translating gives CASSKGLARETQYF.

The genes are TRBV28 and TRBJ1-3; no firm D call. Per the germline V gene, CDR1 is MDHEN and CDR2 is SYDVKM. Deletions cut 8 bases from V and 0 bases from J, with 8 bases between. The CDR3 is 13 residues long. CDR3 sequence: CASRLDSGNTIYF. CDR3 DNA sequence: TGTGCCAGCCGACTGGACTCTGGAAACACCATATATTTT.

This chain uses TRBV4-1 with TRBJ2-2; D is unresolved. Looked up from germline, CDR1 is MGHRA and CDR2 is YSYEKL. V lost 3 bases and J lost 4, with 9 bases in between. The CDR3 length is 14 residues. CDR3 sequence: CASSQPASTGELFF. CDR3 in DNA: TGCGCCAGCAGCCAGCCAGCTAGCACCGGGGAGCTGTTTTTT.

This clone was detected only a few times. The CDR3 sequence is CASSFLERSYEQYF. CDR3 bases: TGTGCCAGCAGCTTCCTAGAAAGATCCTACGAGCAGTACTTC. The chain couples TRBV5-6 to TRBJ2-7, with no clear D. Trimming took 2 bases from V and 1 from J, leaving 10 bases between them. CDR1 is SGHDT and CDR2 is YYEEEE in the germline V gene. The CDR3 runs to 14 residues.

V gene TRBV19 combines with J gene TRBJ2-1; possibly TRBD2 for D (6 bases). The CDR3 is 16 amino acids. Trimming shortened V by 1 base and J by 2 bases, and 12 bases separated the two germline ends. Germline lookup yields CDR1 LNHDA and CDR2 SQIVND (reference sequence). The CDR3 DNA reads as TGTGCCAGTAGTATAGGCGGCGGGACCCCCTACAATGAGCAGTTCTTC. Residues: CASSIGGGTPYNEQFF.

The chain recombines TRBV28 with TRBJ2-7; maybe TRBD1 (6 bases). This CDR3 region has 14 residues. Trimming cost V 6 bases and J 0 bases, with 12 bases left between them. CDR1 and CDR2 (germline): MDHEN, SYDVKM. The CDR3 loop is CASRLWDNSYEQYF. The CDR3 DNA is TGTGCCAGCAGACTCTGGGACAACTCCTACGAGCAGTACTTC.